Listed below are T cell receptor beta chains from one sample, sequenced in a study of blood T cell repertoires in COVID-19. Some clones are missing from TCRdb's copy, which holds only in-frame ones; the method was immunoSEQ multiplex PCR. The sample contains 200,000 to 300,000 clones, around four fifths of which appear only once. The sequencing input was peripheral blood. These receptors were taken from an elderly woman with acute or convalescent COVID-19. Each CDR3 is given with its conserved first and last residue. Each record gives: J gene, V gene, D gene, clone size, CDR3 DNA, CDR3 protein. The D gene is left open where the match is weak. Rows may omit the clone size; those that give it use once, few, many or a size class.

j_call: TRBJ1-1; v_call: TRBV5-4; d_call: .; clone_size: .; cdr3_nt: TGTGCCAGCAGCCTCCAGGGGTACACTGAAGCTTTCTTT; cdr3_aa: CASSLQGYTEAFF
j_call: TRBJ1-6; v_call: TRBV5-5; d_call: .; clone_size: once; cdr3_nt: TGTGCCAGCAGCTCCGACACAGGAGCATTCCATAATTCACCCCTCCACTTT; cdr3_aa: CASSSDTGAFHNSPLHF
j_call: TRBJ1-4; v_call: TRBV19; d_call: .; clone_size: once; cdr3_nt: TGTGCCAGTAGTATTGATAGAGCCTCTGGTGAAAAACTGTTTTTT; cdr3_aa: CASSIDRASGEKLFF
j_call: TRBJ2-3; v_call: TRBV7-2; d_call: .; clone_size: .; cdr3_nt: TGTGCCAGCAGCTTAATGCAGAACACAGATACGCAGTATTTT; cdr3_aa: CASSLMQNTDTQYF
j_call: TRBJ2-2; v_call: TRBV7-3; d_call: .; clone_size: .; cdr3_nt: TGTGCCAGCAGCTTAATCAGGGCCGGGGAGCTGTTTTTT; cdr3_aa: CASSLIRAGELFF
j_call: TRBJ2-3; v_call: TRBV9; d_call: .; clone_size: .; cdr3_nt: TGTGCCAGCAGCGTAGCGGGAAGAAGCACAGATACGCAGTATTTT; cdr3_aa: CASSVAGRSTDTQYF
j_call: TRBJ1-6; v_call: TRBV11-1; d_call: TRBD1; clone_size: .; cdr3_nt: TGTGCCAGCAGCTACTTGACAGGGGGCGCTTCACCCCTCCACTTT; cdr3_aa: CASSYLTGGASPLHF
j_call: TRBJ1-2; v_call: TRBV28; d_call: .; clone_size: .; cdr3_nt: TGTGCCAGCAGTTTATCGGGCAGGGATGACTACACCTTC; cdr3_aa: CASSLSGRDDYTF
j_call: TRBJ2-5; v_call: TRBV11-3; d_call: .; clone_size: .; cdr3_nt: TGTGCCAGCAGCCCTGGGGGGGGCGCGGAGACCCAGTACTTC; cdr3_aa: CASSPGGGAETQYF
j_call: TRBJ1-5; v_call: TRBV10-3; d_call: .; clone_size: .; cdr3_nt: TGTGCCATCAGTGAGTCATCGGGGGGTCAGCCCCAGCATTTT; cdr3_aa: CAISESSGGQPQHF
j_call: TRBJ1-1; v_call: TRBV7-3; d_call: .; clone_size: .; cdr3_nt: TGTGCCAGCAGCTCGACAGGAATCAACACTGAAGCTTTCTTT; cdr3_aa: CASSSTGINTEAFF
j_call: TRBJ2-2; v_call: TRBV2; d_call: TRBD2; clone_size: .; cdr3_nt: TGTGCCAGCAGTAGACTAGCGGCGGGCACCGGGGAGCTGTTTTTT; cdr3_aa: CASSRLAAGTGELFF
j_call: TRBJ2-1; v_call: TRBV6-4; d_call: .; clone_size: .; cdr3_nt: TGTGCCAGCAGTGACTCGGAGGGAGGTGAGCAGTTCTTC; cdr3_aa: CASSDSEGGEQFF
j_call: TRBJ1-2; v_call: TRBV5-1; d_call: .; clone_size: .; cdr3_nt: TGCGCCAGCAGCTTGGATGGCGCGGCGACTAACTATGGCTACACCTTC; cdr3_aa: CASSLDGAATNYGYTF
j_call: TRBJ2-7; v_call: TRBV28; d_call: .; clone_size: .; cdr3_nt: TGTGCCAGCAGTTTCGACAGGAATAGGGGCTACGAGCAGTACTTC; cdr3_aa: CASSFDRNRGYEQYF
j_call: TRBJ2-5; v_call: TRBV13; d_call: .; clone_size: .; cdr3_nt: TGTGCCCGCCGCTTCGGGGGCGGGGGCTACGGGGAGACCCAGTACTTC; cdr3_aa: CARRFGGGGYGETQYF
j_call: TRBJ2-2; v_call: TRBV9; d_call: TRBD1; clone_size: .; cdr3_nt: TGTGCCAGCAGCGTTGGCGGGACAGGGGTTAATACCGGGGAGCTGTTTTTT; cdr3_aa: CASSVGGTGVNTGELFF
j_call: TRBJ1-6; v_call: TRBV7-2; d_call: .; clone_size: .; cdr3_nt: TGTGCCAGCAGCTTATCCCCAGGGATACAGAATTCACCCCTCCACTTT; cdr3_aa: CASSLSPGIQNSPLHF
j_call: TRBJ1-2; v_call: TRBV6-5; d_call: .; clone_size: .; cdr3_nt: TGTGCCAGCAGTCCCACGGAGGGGCTAGACTATGGCTACACCTTC; cdr3_aa: CASSPTEGLDYGYTF